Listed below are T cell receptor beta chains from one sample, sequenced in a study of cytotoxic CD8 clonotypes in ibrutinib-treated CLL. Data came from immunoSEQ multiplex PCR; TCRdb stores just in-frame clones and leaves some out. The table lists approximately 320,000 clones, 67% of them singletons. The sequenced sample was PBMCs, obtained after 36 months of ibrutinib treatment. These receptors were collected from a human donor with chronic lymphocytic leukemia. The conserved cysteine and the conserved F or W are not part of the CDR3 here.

CDR3 protein: ASSQGTGAGNTIY
V gene: TRBV4-1

CDR3 protein: ASSLGEVSDTQY
V gene: TRBV7-2

CDR3 protein: ASSIEAGNQPQH
V gene: TRBV19

CDR3 protein: SVEGLQGYGYT
V gene: TRBV29-1

CDR3 protein: ASSSPTGGIGSGANVLT
V gene: TRBV7-3

CDR3 protein: ASSHPPDRGYNEQF
V gene: TRBV4-1

CDR3 protein: ASSEWPRSYEQY
V gene: TRBV25-1

CDR3 protein: ASSLLVDGLANTGELF
V gene: TRBV5-5

CDR3 protein: ASSSYYTDTQY
V gene: TRBV11-2

CDR3 protein: ASSGHRGNQPQH
V gene: TRBV19

CDR3 protein: ASSPRSSNGETQY
V gene: TRBV4-1

CDR3 protein: ASSGAHGTSGNEQF
V gene: TRBV5-1

CDR3 protein: ASSLEGDRVGGYT
V gene: TRBV7-2

CDR3 protein: ASRSTPLNTEAF
V gene: TRBV12-2

CDR3 protein: ASSLASGGYTQY
V gene: TRBV5-6

CDR3 protein: SVESQGGDTQY
V gene: TRBV29-1

CDR3 protein: ASSFSKGTDTQY
V gene: TRBV5-1

CDR3 protein: ASSSRGPFEQF
V gene: TRBV28

CDR3 protein: ASSIVPGTDTQY
V gene: TRBV19

CDR3 protein: ASSQGDRASYNSPLH
V gene: TRBV4-1

CDR3 protein: ASSPPTGYPLGQY
V gene: TRBV18